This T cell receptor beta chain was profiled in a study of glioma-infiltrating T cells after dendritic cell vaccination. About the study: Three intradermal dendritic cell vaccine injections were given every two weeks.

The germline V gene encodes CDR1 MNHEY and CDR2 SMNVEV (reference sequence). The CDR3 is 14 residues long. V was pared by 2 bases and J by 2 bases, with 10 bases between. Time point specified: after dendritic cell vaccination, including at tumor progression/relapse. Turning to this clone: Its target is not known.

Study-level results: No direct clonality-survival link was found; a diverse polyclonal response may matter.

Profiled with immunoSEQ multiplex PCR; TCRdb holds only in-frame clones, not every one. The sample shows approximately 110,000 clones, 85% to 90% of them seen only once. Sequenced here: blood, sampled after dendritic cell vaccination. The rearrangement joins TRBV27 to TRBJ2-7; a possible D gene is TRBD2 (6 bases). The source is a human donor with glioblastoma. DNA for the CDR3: TGTGCCAGCAGTTTACTTGGGACTGCCTACGAGCAGTACTTC. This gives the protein CASSLLGTAYEQYF.